The 5 T cell receptor beta chains reported below all come from one sample, sequenced in a study of metastatic and nonmetastatic thyroid tumors. MiXCR was used by TCRdb to re-call the PCR reads. The sample holds roughly 40,000 clones, less than 20% seen once. All patients were untreated before thyroid surgery. The sequenced material came from blood. The receptors were gathered from a female donor with papillary thyroid cancer or a benign thyroid nodule (not recorded which). Some clones in this sample may be carry-over from other donors' samples.

This clone was seen a handful of times. CDR3 protein: CASSWDGNTEAFF. As DNA, the CDR3 is TGTGCCAGCAGTTGGGACGGGAACACTGAAGCTTTCTTT. The chain couples TRBV6-1 to TRBJ1-1; maybe TRBD1 (5 bases). Germline V gene lookup returns CDR1 MNHNS and CDR2 SASEGT. Trimming removed 5 bases at V and 1 base at J, with 8 bases between. The CDR3 spans 13 residues.

The chain recombines TRBV27 with TRBJ2-7; TRBD1 aligns across 9 bases. The CDR3 sequence is 15 residues long. J gave up 7 bases and V 5 bases, and 12 bases lay outside the gene matches. The germline gives CDR1 MNHEY, CDR2 SMNVEV (reference sequence). As DNA, the CDR3 is TGTGCCAGCAGTGATCCGGGACAGGGTAAGGGTGAGCAGTACTTC. It encodes CASSDPGQGKGEQYF.

This clone was observed many times. The chain carries TRBV29-1 and TRBJ2-3; 7 bases fit TRBD2. This CDR3 is built from 14 residues. The V gene end was trimmed by 3 bases and the J gene end by 2 bases; junction bases not matched to a gene: 5. CDR1 is SQVTM, CDR2 ANQGSEA, per germline. The CDR3 is CSVEPAGFTDTQYF. CDR3 in DNA: TGCAGCGTTGAGCCAGCGGGGTTCACAGATACGCAGTATTTT.

This clone has a count of ten or more. This chain uses TRBV20-1 with TRBJ1-3, with D possibly TRBD1 on 6 matching bases. Trimming cost V 5 bases and J 0 bases, with 14 bases left between them. Germline assignment: CDR1 DFQATT and CDR2 SNEGSKA (reference sequence). The CDR3 extends over 15 amino acids. CDR3 residues: CSAETGRDSGNTIYF. In nucleotides, the CDR3 is TGCAGTGCTGAAACAGGGAGGGACTCTGGAAACACCATATATTTT.

This clone was detected only a few times. This may arise from a read error, as a much more abundant clone is one base away. The rearrangement joins TRBV11-1 to TRBJ2-1; D is perhaps TRBD2 (5 bases). The CDR3 spans 15 residues. Germline V gives CDR1 SGHAT, CDR2 FQDESV (reference sequence). The CDR3 DNA follows: TGTGCCAGCAGCGCCTCGGGAAGCTCCTACAATGTGCAGTTCTTC. Amino acid sequence: CASSASGSSYNVQFF.